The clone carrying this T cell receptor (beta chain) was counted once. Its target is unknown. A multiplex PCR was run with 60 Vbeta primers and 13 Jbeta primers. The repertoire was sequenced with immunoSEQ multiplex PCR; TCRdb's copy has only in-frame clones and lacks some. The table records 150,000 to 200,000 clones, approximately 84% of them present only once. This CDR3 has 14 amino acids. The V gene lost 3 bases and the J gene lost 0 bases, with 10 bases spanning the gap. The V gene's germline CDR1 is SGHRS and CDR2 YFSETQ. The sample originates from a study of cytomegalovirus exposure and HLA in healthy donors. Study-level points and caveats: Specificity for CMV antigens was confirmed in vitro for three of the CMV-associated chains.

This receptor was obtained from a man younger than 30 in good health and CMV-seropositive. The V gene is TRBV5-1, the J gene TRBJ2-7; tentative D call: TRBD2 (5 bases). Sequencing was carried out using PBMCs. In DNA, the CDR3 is TGCGCCAGCAGCTACGGAGGCAGCTCCTACGAGCAGTACTTC. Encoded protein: CASSYGGSSYEQYF.